The clone carrying this T cell receptor (beta chain) was seen ten or more times. The data originate from a study of identical twins. TCRdb redid the calling of the 5' RACE reads with MiXCR, one entry per CDR3 protein. The data hold around 680,000 distinct CDR3 sequences, with more than 6.5% observed a single time. Trimming stripped 6 bases from V and 2 bases from J, with 4 bases between. The CDR3 extends over 11 amino acids. CDR1 and CDR2 from the germline V gene are SNHLY and FYNNEI. The same sample was also used in a study of yellow fever vaccine responses in identical twins.

The rearrangement uses TRBV2 and TRBJ2-5; D unclear. The clonotype was recovered from a woman younger than 30 in good health. The sequenced sample was PBMCs. CDR3 nucleotides: TGTGCCAGCAGGCAGCAAGAGACCCAGTACTTC. This encodes CASRQQETQYF.